Following are 3 T cell receptor beta chains from one sample sequenced in a study of cytomegalovirus exposure and HLA in healthy donors (dated by TCRdb to about 2017). The library was built by means of the immunoSEQ multiplex PCR assay. For the multiplex PCR, a mixture combining 60 forward primers for TCR Vbeta segments and 13 reverse primers for TCR Jbeta segments was used. TCRdb stores this immuneACCESS table with in-frame sequences only. Part of the clones is absent; in the studies checked, under half of the shortfall reflects unresolved V genes, and no reason is known for the rest. This sample has under 200,000 clones in its table, and over 65% of those were observed once. The ten largest clones capture approximately 3.1% of the sample. Sequenced sample: PBMCs. The receptors were sampled from a woman aged 40 to 50 in good health and CMV-seronegative.

This clone is a singleton in its sample. This chain uses TRBV5-6 with TRBJ1-1; 8 bases agree with TRBD1. Unmatched junction bases numbered 14, after V lost 5 bases and J lost 8 bases. This CDR3 has 15 amino acids. Germline V gene sequence: CDR1 SGHDT, CDR2 YYEEEE. The CDR3 loop is CASRHWTGRSREAFF. CDR3 coding DNA: TGTGCCAGCAGACATTGGACAGGGAGGAGTAGAGAAGCTTTCTTT.

The gene calls are TRBV15 and TRBJ2-6; D is perhaps TRBD1 (5 bases). V dropped 3 bases and J dropped 0 bases, with 18 bases sitting between them. Looked up from germline, CDR1 is LNHNV and CDR2 is YYDKDF (reference sequence). This CDR3 region has 19 residues. CDR3 residues: CATSSRETGSFSGANVLTF. Here the CDR3 DNA reads TGTGCCACCAGCAGTCGTGAAACAGGCTCGTTCTCTGGGGCCAACGTCCTGACTTTC. The whole variable domain, remainder taken from reference TRBV15 and TRBJ2-6, is DAMVIQNPRYQVTQFGKPVTLSCSQTLNHNVMYWYQQKSSQAPKLLFHYYDKDFNNEADTPDNFQSRRPNTSFCFLDIRSPGLGDTAMYLCATSSRETGSFSGANVLTFGAGSRLTVL.

This clone turned up a few times. This sequence joins TRBV5-6 and TRBJ2-5; the match to TRBD1 covers 8 bases. This CDR3 spans 15 amino acids. Germline trimming cut 7 bases from V and 2 bases from J; bases unmatched to any gene: 10. From germline, CDR1 is SGHDT and CDR2 YYEEEE. CDR3 loop: CASLRLGQGQETQYF. For the CDR3, the DNA is TGTGCCAGCCTACGACTAGGACAGGGTCAAGAGACCCAGTACTTC. The full variable domain, completed using reference TRBV5-6 and TRBJ2-5, is DAGVTQSPTHLIKTRGQQVTLRCSPKSGHDTVSWYQQALGQGPQFIFQYYEEEERQRGNFPDRFSGHQFPNYSSELNVNALLLGDSALYLCASLRLGQGQETQYFGPGTRLLVL.